The source of this T cell receptor beta chain is a study of Graves' ophthalmopathy and Graves' hyperthyroidism. Sampling 10 ml of fresh peripheral blood provided the PBMCs. Per germline, CDR1 ENHRY and CDR2 SYGVKD. Trimming stripped 4 bases from V and 4 bases from J, with 13 bases between. The CDR3 is made up of 15 amino acids. RNA transcripts were the source from which TCR beta CDR3 regions were amplified. The authors performed first-round RT-PCR with HTBI primers and then a second-round multiplex PCR. TCRdb re-called the multiplex PCR reads with MiXCR, one entry per CDR3 protein. Of 350,000 to 400,000 distinct CDR3 sequences in the sample, around 20% were seen once. Study-wide results and limits: Ophthalmopathy and stable hyperthyroidism were discriminated by a 13-signature model, with over 85% sensitivity and nearly 84% specificity.

In its sample, this clonotype was seen many times. Its antigen is unknown. The material sequenced was peripheral blood. This sequence originates from a woman between 18 and 30 years old with Graves' ophthalmopathy. The rearrangement uses TRBV10-3 and TRBJ2-2, with D maybe TRBD1 (5 bases). The CDR3 DNA reads as TGTGCCATCAGTGGCGCGATCGACAGCACCGGGGAGCTGTTTTTT. Its protein product is CAISGAIDSTGELFF.